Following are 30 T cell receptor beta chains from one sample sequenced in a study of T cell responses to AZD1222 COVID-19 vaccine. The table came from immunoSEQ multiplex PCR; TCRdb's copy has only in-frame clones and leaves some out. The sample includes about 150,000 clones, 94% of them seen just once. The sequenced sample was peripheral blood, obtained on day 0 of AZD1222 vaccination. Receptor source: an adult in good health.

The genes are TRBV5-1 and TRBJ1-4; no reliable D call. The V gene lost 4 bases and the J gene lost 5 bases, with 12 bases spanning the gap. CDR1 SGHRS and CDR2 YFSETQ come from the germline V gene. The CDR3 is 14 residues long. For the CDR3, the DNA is TGCGCCAGCAGCGAGGACCGGATGAATGAAAAACTGTTTTTT. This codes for CASSEDRMNEKLFF.

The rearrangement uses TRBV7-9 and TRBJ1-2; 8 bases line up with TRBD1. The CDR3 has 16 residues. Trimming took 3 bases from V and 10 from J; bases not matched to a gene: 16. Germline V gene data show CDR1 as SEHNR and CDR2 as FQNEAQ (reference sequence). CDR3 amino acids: CASSFQSGQGLFDYTF. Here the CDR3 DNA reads TGTGCCAGCAGCTTCCAGAGCGGACAGGGCCTTTTTGACTACACCTTC.

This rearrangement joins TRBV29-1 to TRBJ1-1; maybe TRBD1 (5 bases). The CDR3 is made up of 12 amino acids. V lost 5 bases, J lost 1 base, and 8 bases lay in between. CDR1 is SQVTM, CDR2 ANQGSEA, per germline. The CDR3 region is CSVRTPNTEAFF. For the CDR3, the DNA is TGCAGCGTTCGGACACCGAACACTGAAGCTTTCTTT.

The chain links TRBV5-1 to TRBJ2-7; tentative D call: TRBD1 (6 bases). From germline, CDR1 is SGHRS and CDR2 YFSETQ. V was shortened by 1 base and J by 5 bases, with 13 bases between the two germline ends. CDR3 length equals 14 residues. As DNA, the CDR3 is TGCGCCAGCAGCTTGTATTCAGGGGCGCACGAGCAGTACGTC. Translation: CASSLYSGAHEQYV.

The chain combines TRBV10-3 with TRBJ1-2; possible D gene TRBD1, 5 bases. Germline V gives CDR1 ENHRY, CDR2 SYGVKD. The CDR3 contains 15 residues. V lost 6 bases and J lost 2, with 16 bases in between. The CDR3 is CAIRDGTQLNYGYTF. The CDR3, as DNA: TGTGCCATCAGGGACGGGACCCAATTGAACTATGGCTACACCTTC.

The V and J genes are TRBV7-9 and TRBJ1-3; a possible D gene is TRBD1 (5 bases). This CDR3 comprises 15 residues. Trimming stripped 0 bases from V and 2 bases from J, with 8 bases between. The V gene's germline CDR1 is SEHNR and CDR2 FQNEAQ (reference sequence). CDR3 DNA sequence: TGTGCCAGCAGCTTAGCCGGCAGGGCTGGAAACACCATATATTTT. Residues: CASSLAGRAGNTIYF.

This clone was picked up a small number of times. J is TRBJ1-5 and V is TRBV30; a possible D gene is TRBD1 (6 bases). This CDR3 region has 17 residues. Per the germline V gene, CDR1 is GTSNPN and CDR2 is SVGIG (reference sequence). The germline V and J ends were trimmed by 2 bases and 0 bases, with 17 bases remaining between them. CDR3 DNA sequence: TGTGCCTGGAGTATCTATGCCGGGGGACATAGCAATCAGCCCCAGCATTTT. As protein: CAWSIYAGGHSNQPQHF.

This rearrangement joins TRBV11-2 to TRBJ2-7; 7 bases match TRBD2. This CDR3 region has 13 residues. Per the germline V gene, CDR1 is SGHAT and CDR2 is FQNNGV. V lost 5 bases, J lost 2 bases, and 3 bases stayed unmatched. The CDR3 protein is CASSAGAPYEQYV. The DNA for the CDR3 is TGTGCCAGCAGCGCGGGAGCTCCCTACGAGCAGTACGTC.

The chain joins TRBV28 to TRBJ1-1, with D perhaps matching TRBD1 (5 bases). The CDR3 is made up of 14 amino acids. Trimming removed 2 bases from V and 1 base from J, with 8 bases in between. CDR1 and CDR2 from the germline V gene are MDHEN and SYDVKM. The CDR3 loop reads CASSLVGTNTEAFF. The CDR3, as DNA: TGTGCCAGCAGTTTAGTGGGGACGAACACTGAAGCTTTCTTT.

CDR3 sequence: CASSPGQGIETQYF. In nucleotides, the CDR3 is TGTGCCAGCTCACCGGGACAGGGAATAGAGACCCAGTACTTC. The V gene is TRBV18, the J gene TRBJ2-5; TRBD1 matches at 9 bases. V lost 3 bases, J lost 4 bases, and 3 bases stayed unmatched. CDR3 length: 14 residues. Germline CDR1 reads KGHSH; CDR2 reads LQKENI.

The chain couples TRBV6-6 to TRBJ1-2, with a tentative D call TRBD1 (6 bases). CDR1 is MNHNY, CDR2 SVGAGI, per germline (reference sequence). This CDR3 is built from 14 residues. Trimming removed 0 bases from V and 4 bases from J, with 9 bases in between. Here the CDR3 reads CASSYSGGSYGYTF. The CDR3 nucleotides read TGTGCCAGCAGTTACTCCGGGGGCAGCTATGGCTACACCTTC.

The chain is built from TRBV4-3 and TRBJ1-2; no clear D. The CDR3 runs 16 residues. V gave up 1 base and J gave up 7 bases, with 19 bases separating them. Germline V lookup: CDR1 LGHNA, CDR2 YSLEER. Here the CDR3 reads CASSQGRSGYVGGYTF. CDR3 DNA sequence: TGCGCCAGCAGCCAAGGGCGGTCCGGGTACGTAGGTGGCTACACCTTC.

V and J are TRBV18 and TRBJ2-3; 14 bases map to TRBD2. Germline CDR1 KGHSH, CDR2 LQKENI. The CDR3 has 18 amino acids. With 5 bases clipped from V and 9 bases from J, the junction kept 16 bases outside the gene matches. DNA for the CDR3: TGTGCCAGCTCATCGGGACTAGCGGGGGTTCAACAAAGACCCACGCAGTATTTT. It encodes CASSSGLAGVQQRPTQYF. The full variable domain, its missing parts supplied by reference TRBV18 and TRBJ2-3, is NAGVMQNPRHLVRRRGQEARLRCSPMKGHSHVYWYRQLPEEGLKFMVYLQKENIIDESGMPKERFSAEFPKEGPSILRIQQVVRGDSAAYFCASSSGLAGVQQRPTQYFGPGTRLTVL.

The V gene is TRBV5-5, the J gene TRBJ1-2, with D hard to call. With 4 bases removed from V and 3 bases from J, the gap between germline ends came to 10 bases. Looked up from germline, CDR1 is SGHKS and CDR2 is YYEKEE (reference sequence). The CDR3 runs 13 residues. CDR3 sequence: CASSRSQDYGYTF. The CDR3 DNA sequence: TGTGCCAGCAGCCGGTCTCAGGACTATGGCTACACCTTC.

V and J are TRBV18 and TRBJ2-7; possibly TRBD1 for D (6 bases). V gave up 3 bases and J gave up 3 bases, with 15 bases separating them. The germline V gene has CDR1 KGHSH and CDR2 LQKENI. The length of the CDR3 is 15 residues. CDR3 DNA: TGTGCCAGCTCACCGACCGGGACAACCCTCTACGAGCAGTACGTC. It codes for CASSPTGTTLYEQYV.

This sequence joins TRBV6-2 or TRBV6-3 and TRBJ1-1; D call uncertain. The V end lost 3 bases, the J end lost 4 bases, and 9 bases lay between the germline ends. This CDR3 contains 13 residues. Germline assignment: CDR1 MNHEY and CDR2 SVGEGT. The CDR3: CASSYRTRTEAFF. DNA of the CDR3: TGTGCCAGCAGTTATCGGACGCGCACTGAAGCTTTCTTT.

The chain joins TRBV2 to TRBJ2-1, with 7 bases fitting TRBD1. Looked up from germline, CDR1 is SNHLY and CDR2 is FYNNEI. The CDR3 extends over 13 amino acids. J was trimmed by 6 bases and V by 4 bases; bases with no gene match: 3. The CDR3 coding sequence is TGTGCCAGCAGTGCCGACAGGGTCAATGAGCAGTTCTTC. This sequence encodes CASSADRVNEQFF.

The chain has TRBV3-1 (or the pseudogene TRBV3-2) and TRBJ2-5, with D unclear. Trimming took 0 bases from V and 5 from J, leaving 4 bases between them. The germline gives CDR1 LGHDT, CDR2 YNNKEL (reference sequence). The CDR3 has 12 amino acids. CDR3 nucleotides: TGTGCCAGCAGCCAAGATGGGGAGACCCAGTACTTC. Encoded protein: CASSQDGETQYF.

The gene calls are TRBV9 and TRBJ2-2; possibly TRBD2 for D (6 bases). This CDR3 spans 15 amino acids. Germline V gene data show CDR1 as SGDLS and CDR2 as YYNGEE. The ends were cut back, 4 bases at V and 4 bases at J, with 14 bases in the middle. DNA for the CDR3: TGTGCCAGCAGCCTAGGGCTAGCGTCCACCGGGGAGCTGTTTTTT. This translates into CASSLGLASTGELFF. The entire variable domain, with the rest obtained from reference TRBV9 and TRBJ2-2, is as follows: DSGVTQTPKHLITATGQRVTLRCSPRSGDLSVYWYQQSLDQGLQFLIQYYNGEERAKGNILERFSAQQFPDLHSELNLSSLELGDSALYFCASSLGLASTGELFFGEGSRLTVL.

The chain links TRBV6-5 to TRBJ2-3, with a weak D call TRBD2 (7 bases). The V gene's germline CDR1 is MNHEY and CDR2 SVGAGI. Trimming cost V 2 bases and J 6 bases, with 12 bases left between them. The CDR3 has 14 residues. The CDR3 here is CASSYEGGYDTQYF. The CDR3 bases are TGTGCCAGCAGTTACGAGGGGGGGTATGATACGCAGTATTTT.

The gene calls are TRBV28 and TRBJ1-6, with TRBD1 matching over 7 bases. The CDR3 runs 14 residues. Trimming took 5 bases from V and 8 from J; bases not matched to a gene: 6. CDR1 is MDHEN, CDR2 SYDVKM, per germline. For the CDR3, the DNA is TGTGCCAGCAGTGCACCGGGACAGTATTCACCCCTCCACTTT. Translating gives CASSAPGQYSPLHF.

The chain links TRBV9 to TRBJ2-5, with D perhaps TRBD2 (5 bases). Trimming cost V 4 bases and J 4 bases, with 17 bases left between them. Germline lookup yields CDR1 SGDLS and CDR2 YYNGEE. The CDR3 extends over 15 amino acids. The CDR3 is CASSPGLGGAETQYF. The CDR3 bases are TGTGCCAGCAGCCCCGGCCTAGGAGGTGCAGAGACCCAGTACTTC.

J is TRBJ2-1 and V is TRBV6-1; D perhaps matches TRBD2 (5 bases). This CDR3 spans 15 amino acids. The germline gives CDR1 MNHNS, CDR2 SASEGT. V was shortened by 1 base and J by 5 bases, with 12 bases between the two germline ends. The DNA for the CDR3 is TGTGCCAGCAGTGAAGAACTGAGCGGCAACAATGAGCAGTTCTTC. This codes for CASSEELSGNNEQFF.

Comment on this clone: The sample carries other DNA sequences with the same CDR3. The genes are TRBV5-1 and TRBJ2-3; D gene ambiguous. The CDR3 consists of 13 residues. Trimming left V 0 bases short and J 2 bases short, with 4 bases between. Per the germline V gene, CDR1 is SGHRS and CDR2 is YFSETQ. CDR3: CASSLGATDTQYF. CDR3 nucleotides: TGCGCCAGCAGCTTGGGGGCCACAGATACGCAGTATTTT.

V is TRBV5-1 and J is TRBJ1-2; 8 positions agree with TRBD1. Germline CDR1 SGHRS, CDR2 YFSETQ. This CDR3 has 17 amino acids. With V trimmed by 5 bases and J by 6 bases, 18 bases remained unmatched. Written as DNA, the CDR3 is TGCGCCAGCAGATTACGGACAGGGCCAATCGGCTTCGATGGCTACACCTTC. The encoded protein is CASRLRTGPIGFDGYTF.

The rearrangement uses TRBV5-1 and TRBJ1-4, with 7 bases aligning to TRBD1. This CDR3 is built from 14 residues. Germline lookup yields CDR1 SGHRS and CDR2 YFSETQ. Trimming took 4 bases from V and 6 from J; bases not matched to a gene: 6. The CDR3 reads CASSRQGMDEKLFF. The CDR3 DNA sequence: TGCGCCAGCAGCCGACAGGGTATGGATGAAAAACTGTTTTTT.

CDR3 in DNA: TGTGCCAGCAGCCATGGAATGGACACTGAAGCTTTCTTT. The encoded protein is CASSHGMDTEAFF. The V and J genes are TRBV14 and TRBJ1-1; no clear D. There are 13 residues in the CDR3. V lost 3 bases, J lost 3 bases, and 8 bases lay in between. Germline assignment: CDR1 SGHDN and CDR2 FVKESK. Full variable domain (remainder filled in from reference TRBV14 and TRBJ1-1): EAGVTQFPSHSVIEKGQTVTLRCDPISGHDNLYWYRRVMGKEIKFLLHFVKESKQDESGMPNNRFLAERTGGTYSTLKVQPAELEDSGVYFCASSHGMDTEAFFGQGTRLTVV.

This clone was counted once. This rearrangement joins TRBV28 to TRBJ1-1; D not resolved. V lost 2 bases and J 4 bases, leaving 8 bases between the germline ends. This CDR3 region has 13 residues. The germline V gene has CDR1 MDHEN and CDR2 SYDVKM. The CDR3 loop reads CASSLPRTTEAFF. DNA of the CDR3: TGTGCCAGCAGTTTACCAAGGACCACTGAAGCTTTCTTT.

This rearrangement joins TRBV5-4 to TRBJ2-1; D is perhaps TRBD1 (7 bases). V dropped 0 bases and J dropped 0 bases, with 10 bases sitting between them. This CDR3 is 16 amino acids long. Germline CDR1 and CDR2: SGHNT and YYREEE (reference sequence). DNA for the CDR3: TGTGCCAGCAGCTTGGGCGGGACAGTCTCCTACAATGAGCAGTTCTTC. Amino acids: CASSLGGTVSYNEQFF.

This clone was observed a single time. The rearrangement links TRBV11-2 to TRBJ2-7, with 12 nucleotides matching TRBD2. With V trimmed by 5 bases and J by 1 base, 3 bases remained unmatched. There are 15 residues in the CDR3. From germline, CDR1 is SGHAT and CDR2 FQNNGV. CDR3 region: CASSPGLAGSYEQYV. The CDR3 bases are TGTGCCAGCAGCCCGGGACTAGCGGGTTCCTACGAGCAGTACGTC.